Reported below is one T cell receptor (beta chain). Its antigen remains unknown. At one boundary the junction diverges from the germline segment, which might be a read error. As defined, naive CD8 cells were CD45RO-negative and positively selected for CCR7, with terminally differentiated effector memory CD45RA+ cells excluded. This record belongs to a study of shared clonotypes between healthy human individuals. Each replicate PCR on the sorted subsets used 150 to 200 ng DNA (around 30,000 T cell genomes). As handled by the study authors: Filtering of immunoSEQ junctional sequences could not match full-length read filtering. TCRdb keeps only in-frame clones here, not all; method: immunoSEQ multiplex PCR. The V and J calls and the clone size are those of that table, but D and trimming were determined from the DNA. The sample lists nearly 2 million clones; 85% to 95% were seen once. General observations from the study: Sampling was confined to blood; repertoires within tissues likely differ. Non-shared clonotypes showed lower generation probabilities than clonotypes common to all four donors.

This clonotype was obtained from a man aged 18 to 29 in good health. Sequencing was performed on naive CD8+ T cells sorted from blood.

Written as DNA, the CDR3 is TGCGCTAGCAGCCAAGACAGGGCGAACACCGGGGAGCTGTTTTTT. As protein: CASSQDRANTGELFF. The chain recombines TRBV5-1 with TRBJ2-2; the match to TRBD1 covers 7 bases. The CDR3 covers 15 residues. Germline values: CDR1 SGHRS, CDR2 YFSETQ.